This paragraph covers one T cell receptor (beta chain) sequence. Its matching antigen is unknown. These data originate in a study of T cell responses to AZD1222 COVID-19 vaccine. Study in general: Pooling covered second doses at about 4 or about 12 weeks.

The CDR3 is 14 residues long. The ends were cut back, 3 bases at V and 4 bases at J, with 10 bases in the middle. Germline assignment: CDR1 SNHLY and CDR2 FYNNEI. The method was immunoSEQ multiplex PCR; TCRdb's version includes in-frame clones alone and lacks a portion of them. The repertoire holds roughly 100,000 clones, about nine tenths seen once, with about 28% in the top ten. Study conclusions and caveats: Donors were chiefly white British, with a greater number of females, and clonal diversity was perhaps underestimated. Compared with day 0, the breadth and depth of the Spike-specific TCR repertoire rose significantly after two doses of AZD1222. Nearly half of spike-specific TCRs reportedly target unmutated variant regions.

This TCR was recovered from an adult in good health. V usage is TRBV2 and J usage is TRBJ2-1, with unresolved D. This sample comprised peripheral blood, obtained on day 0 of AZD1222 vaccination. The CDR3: CASSDSGVYNEQFF. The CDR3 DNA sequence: TGTGCCAGCAGTGACAGTGGGGTTTACAATGAGCAGTTCTTC. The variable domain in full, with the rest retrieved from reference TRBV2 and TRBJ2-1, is EPEVTQTPSHQVTQMGQEVILRCVPISNHLYFYWYRQILGQKVEFLVSFYNNEISEKSEIFDDQFSVERPDGSNFTLKIRSTKLEDSAMYFCASSDSGVYNEQFFGPGTRLTVL.